This T cell receptor (beta chain) stems from a study of cytomegalovirus exposure and HLA in healthy donors. From germline, CDR1 is SGHTA and CDR2 FQGTGA. The CDR3 contains 15 residues. J gave up 7 bases and V 1 base, and 4 bases lay outside the gene matches. PCR used 60 Vbeta primers and 13 Jbeta primers. Generated by immunoSEQ multiplex PCR, the TCRdb table keeps only in-frame clones and is missing some. Of some 150,000 clones detected, 80% appear once; the ten largest clones hold roughly 2.9%. The donors gave bone marrow, and they were healthy. This TCR was sampled from a woman aged 25-40 years in good health and CMV-seronegative. This sequence joins TRBV7-3 and TRBJ2-2, with 9 positions matching TRBD1. The sequenced sample consisted of PBMCs. The DNA of the CDR3 is TGTGCCAGCAGCTTAAAGACAGGGGGAAACGGGGAGCTGTTTTTT. Its protein product is CASSLKTGGNGELFF.